These T cell receptor beta chains were read from a single sample in a study of T cell changes during pregnancy in multiple sclerosis. Here immunoSEQ multiplex PCR was the method, and the copy in TCRdb shows in-frame clones only, minus some. This sample has tens of thousands of clones; roughly 93% occur once, and the top ten carry 3.5% to 4.5%. Specimen: peripheral blood, collected in the second trimester of pregnancy. The receptor source for this set is a female donor in good health, enrolled as a control in a pregnancy study. Both conserved end residues are part of each CDR3. Expanded clones get a size class; other rows say once, few or many, or leave the size out.

CDR3 length | J gene | clone size | V gene | CDR3 protein
16 | TRBJ2-5 | . | TRBV27 | CASSLSRRGPQETQYF
14 | TRBJ2-2 | . | TRBV9 | CASSGLAVDGELFF
14 | TRBJ2-7 | once | TRBV9 | CASSVDRSSYEQYF
11 | TRBJ2-2 | . | TRBV11-1 | CASRSGGELFF
12 | TRBJ2-3 | . | TRBV6-5 | CASSPGGDTQYF
12 | TRBJ2-7 | . | TRBV23-1 | CAGHRGQDEQYF
14 | TRBJ1-2 | . | TRBV7-6 | CASSLAEGNYGYTF
15 | TRBJ2-3 | . | TRBV9 | CASSVGTGNSDTQYF
14 | TRBJ1-1 | . | TRBV6-6 | CASSPSRGDTEAFF
16 | TRBJ2-2 | . | TRBV5-1 | CATRNTGVGSTGELFF
16 | TRBJ1-1 | . | TRBV4-3 | CASSQDGSSEGGKAFF
15 | TRBJ1-4 | . | TRBV10-3 | CAISEPDSPNEKLFF
13 | TRBJ2-2 | . | TRBV19 | CASSILRSGELFF
14 | TRBJ1-1 | . | TRBV5-1 | CASSLPGQGAEAFF
13 | TRBJ1-4 | . | TRBV6-5 | CASSYGLGEKLFF
14 | TRBJ2-7 | . | TRBV6-1 | CATQRGLGTYEQYF
15 | TRBJ2-1 | . | TRBV2 | CASRAASGGANEQFF
14 | TRBJ1-6 | . | TRBV5-4 | CASSLQGGDSPLHF
19 | TRBJ1-2 | . | TRBV5-8 | CASSPSGVPDRGFDYGYTF
17 | TRBJ1-4 | . | TRBV5-6 | CASSFRGQGTTNEKLFF
15 | TRBJ2-5 | . | TRBV7-9 | CASRGPLRGTETQYF
16 | TRBJ2-7 | . | TRBV5-6 | CASSLSQGLAGYEQYF
15 | TRBJ1-5 | . | TRBV5-8 | CASSSRTGTDQPQHF
12 | TRBJ2-3 | . | TRBV25-1 | CASSSQGGQGYF
13 | TRBJ1-1 | . | TRBV6-6 | CASRSDRNTEAFF
16 | TRBJ2-7 | . | TRBV7-2 | CASSFGQGTSSYEQYF
20 | TRBJ2-2 | . | TRBV10-3 | CAIPKTIELAGGANTGELFF
16 | TRBJ2-5 | . | TRBV19 | CASSNRPPGSRETQYF
15 | TRBJ2-2 | . | TRBV29-1 | CSVAQGGGNTGELFF
14 | TRBJ2-7 | . | TRBV9 | CASSVARVSYEQYF
16 | TRBJ1-6 | once | TRBV7-8 | CASSSPTGGNNSPLHF
15 | TRBJ2-7 | . | TRBV28 | CASRTYGQGDYEQYF
17 | TRBJ2-3 | . | TRBV11-3 | CASSLTTASGFTDTQYF
17 | TRBJ2-3 | . | TRBV19 | CASSIIGSGGGKDTQYF
16 | TRBJ1-5 | . | TRBV5-5 | CASSWSLGDGDQPQHF
14 | TRBJ2-7 | . | TRBV4-1 | CASSLLQSSYEQYF
13 | TRBJ1-5 | few | TRBV14 | CASSQGGYQPQHF
14 | . | once | TRBV4-3 | CASSQDLQGYEQYF
13 | TRBJ1-2 | once | TRBV30 | CAWGYRGQGGYTF
16 | TRBJ2-7 | . | TRBV13 | CASSLWLAGGPREQYF
15 | TRBJ2-1 | . | TRBV7-8 | CASSLTGDSYNEQFF
13 | TRBJ2-7 | . | TRBV11-1 | CASSSDRRHEQYF
18 | TRBJ2-5 | . | TRBV4-2 | CASSQVLEAGGHGETQYF